These 24 T cell receptor beta chains were sequenced from one sample in a study of cytotoxic CD8 clonotypes in ibrutinib-treated CLL. Some clones are missing from TCRdb's copy, which holds only in-frame ones; the method was immunoSEQ multiplex PCR. The sample consists of some 130,000 clones, more than 75% of them appearing once. Sequencing used PBMCs, obtained after 24 months of ibrutinib treatment. The origin of the receptors is a human donor with chronic lymphocytic leukemia.

The chain is built from TRBV7-9 and TRBJ2-1; 11 bases line up with TRBD1. Per the germline V gene, CDR1 is SEHNR and CDR2 is FQNEAQ (reference sequence). The CDR3 extends over 15 amino acids. Unmatched junction bases numbered 3, after V lost 5 bases and J lost 3 bases. CDR3 DNA sequence: TGTGCCAGCAGCCCCGGGACAGGGGGCTACAATGAGCAGTTCTTC. Protein sequence: CASSPGTGGYNEQFF.

The chain couples TRBV6-6 to TRBJ1-1; D not resolved. The germline V gene encodes CDR1 MNHNY and CDR2 SVGAGI (reference sequence). Trimming removed 3 bases at V and 1 base at J, with 3 bases between. The length of the CDR3 is 12 residues. The CDR3 protein is CASSYRNTEAFF. CDR3 nucleotide sequence: TGTGCCAGCAGTTATAGGAACACTGAAGCTTTCTTT.

The J gene is TRBJ1-2, the V gene TRBV9, with a possible D match to TRBD1 (6 bases). Germline V gene sequence: CDR1 SGDLS, CDR2 YYNGEE. This CDR3 is 14 amino acids long. Trimming pared 0 bases from V and 3 bases from J, leaving 9 bases between. The CDR3 sequence: CASSVEAGDYGYTF. For the CDR3, the DNA is TGTGCCAGCAGCGTAGAGGCAGGGGACTATGGCTACACCTTC.

The rearrangement links TRBV7-9 to TRBJ2-3; D is unresolved. The germline gives CDR1 SEHNR, CDR2 FQNEAQ (reference sequence). The CDR3 length is 13 residues. With 7 bases removed from V and 2 bases from J, the gap between germline ends came to 10 bases. The chain's CDR3 is CASTSIFTDTQYF. In DNA, the CDR3 is TGTGCCAGCACCTCTATTTTCACAGATACGCAGTATTTT.

This clone was recorded once. The chain combines TRBV2 with TRBJ1-1, with D unresolved. The CDR3 runs 12 residues. CDR1 is SNHLY, CDR2 FYNNEI, per germline. V lost 1 base, J lost 7 bases, and 7 bases lay in between. The CDR3 bases are TGTGCCAGCAGTGAAGGCCCTATTGAAGCTTTCTTT. Protein: CASSEGPIEAFF.

The chain recombines TRBV7-9 with TRBJ2-1; the D gene is possibly TRBD1 (5 bases). The germline V and J ends were trimmed by 10 bases and 6 bases, with 19 bases remaining between them. This CDR3 has 14 amino acids. Germline values: CDR1 SEHNR, CDR2 FQNEAQ (reference sequence). The CDR3 loop is CATSLRPRVNEQFF. In DNA, the CDR3 is TGTGCCACCTCCCTTCGGCCCAGGGTCAATGAGCAGTTCTTC. Full variable domain (remainder filled in from reference TRBV7-9 and TRBJ2-1): DTGVSQNPRHKITKRGQNVTFRCDPISEHNRLYWYRQTLGQGPEFLTYFQNEAQLEKSRLLSDRFSAERPKGSFSTLEIQRTEQGDSAMYLCATSLRPRVNEQFFGPGTRLTVL.

The chain carries TRBV7-2 and TRBJ2-5, with 8 bases identical to TRBD2. The CDR3 contains 14 residues. Per the germline V gene, CDR1 is SGHTA and CDR2 is FQGNSA. J lost 3 bases, V lost 5 bases, and 5 bases had no gene match. CDR3 nucleotides: TGTGCCAGCAGCGTACCGGGGGGGAAAGAGACCCAGTACTTC. Its translation is CASSVPGGKETQYF.

This rearrangement joins TRBV7-2 to TRBJ2-3; tentative D call: TRBD1 (6 bases). Germline CDR1 and CDR2: SGHTA and FQGNSA. CDR3 length equals 15 residues. Trimming stripped 2 bases from V and 3 bases from J, with 12 bases between. DNA for the CDR3: TGTGCCAGCAGCTTAATGGGGGCCGGGACAGATACGCAGTATTTT. Protein: CASSLMGAGTDTQYF. The entire variable domain, with the rest obtained from reference TRBV7-2 and TRBJ2-3, is as follows: GAGVSQSPSNKVTEKGKDVELRCDPISGHTALYWYRQSLGQGLEFLIYFQGNSAPDKSGLPSDRFSAERTGGSVSTLTIQRTQQEDSAVYLCASSLMGAGTDTQYFGPGTRLTVL.

The chain has TRBV10-3 and TRBJ2-2; no reliable D call. The V gene's germline CDR1 is ENHRY and CDR2 SYGVKD. Trimming removed 0 bases at V and 7 bases at J, with 6 bases between. CDR3 length: 13 residues. The CDR3 region is CAISESPGGELFF. For the CDR3, the DNA is TGTGCCATCAGTGAGTCGCCCGGCGGGGAGCTGTTTTTT.

Here the CDR3 reads CASSYGGAGDTQYF. In DNA form, the CDR3 reads TGTGCCAGCAGTTACGGGGGGGCAGGAGATACGCAGTATTTT. The V and J genes are TRBV6-5 and TRBJ2-3; perhaps TRBD2 as D (7 bases). Trimming cost V 2 bases and J 5 bases, with 11 bases left between them. CDR1 is MNHEY, CDR2 SVGAGI, per germline. This CDR3 spans 14 amino acids.

V is TRBV7-8 and J is TRBJ1-5, with D perhaps matching TRBD1 (6 bases). This CDR3 comprises 15 residues. Germline assignment: CDR1 SGHVS and CDR2 FQNEAQ. V was pared by 3 bases and J by 7 bases, with 16 bases between. The CDR3 DNA sequence: TGTGCCAGCAGCTTCGCGGGGGCGAAGGGGCAGCCCCAGCATTTT. This translates into CASSFAGAKGQPQHF.

Regarding this clone: Other DNA sequences in this specimen translate into the identical CDR3. The V and J genes are TRBV7-2 and TRBJ2-5; the D gene is possibly TRBD2 (6 bases). V lost 1 base, J lost 5 bases, and 8 bases lay in between. Germline CDR1 is SGHTA and CDR2 is FQGNSA. The CDR3 spans 13 residues. CDR3 nucleotide sequence: TGTGCCAGCAGCTTAGGTGCGGGGGAGACCCAGTACTTC. Protein: CASSLGAGETQYF. The whole variable domain, remainder taken from reference TRBV7-2 and TRBJ2-5, is GAGVSQSPSNKVTEKGKDVELRCDPISGHTALYWYRQSLGQGLEFLIYFQGNSAPDKSGLPSDRFSAERTGGSVSTLTIQRTQQEDSAVYLCASSLGAGETQYFGPGTRLLVL.

The chain joins TRBV18 to TRBJ2-3, with D maybe TRBD1 (5 bases). This CDR3 is built from 15 residues. The V gene lost 1 base and the J gene lost 7 bases, with 15 bases spanning the gap. Germline CDR1 is KGHSH and CDR2 is LQKENI. Written as DNA, the CDR3 is TGTGCCAGCTCACCACTGGCGCAGGGTAGGAATACGCAGTATTTT. Its protein is CASSPLAQGRNTQYF. Together with reference TRBV18 and TRBJ2-3, the CDR3 gives the full variable domain: NAGVMQNPRHLVRRRGQEARLRCSPMKGHSHVYWYRQLPEEGLKFMVYLQKENIIDESGMPKERFSAEFPKEGPSILRIQQVVRGDSAAYFCASSPLAQGRNTQYFGPGTRLTVL.

The chain has TRBV28 and TRBJ1-1; 9 bases fit TRBD1. The CDR3 sequence is 15 residues long. Per the germline V gene, CDR1 is MDHEN and CDR2 is SYDVKM. The junction had 6 bases not matched to a gene; V was cut back by 6 bases and J by 1 base. The CDR3 sequence is CASSPLQGANTEAFF. CDR3 bases: TGTGCCAGCAGCCCCCTACAGGGGGCGAACACTGAAGCTTTCTTT.

V and J are TRBV5-1 and TRBJ1-2, with 8 bases that match TRBD1. J lost 7 bases, V lost 4 bases, and 9 bases had no gene match. CDR3 length: 14 amino acids. CDR1 is SGHRS, CDR2 YFSETQ, per germline. The CDR3 coding sequence is TGCGCCAGCAGCCCCCGAGACGGGACAGGTGGCTACACCTTC. It yields the protein CASSPRDGTGGYTF.

J is TRBJ2-5 and V is TRBV5-1, with 10 bases lining up with TRBD2. Per germline, CDR1 SGHRS and CDR2 YFSETQ. This CDR3 is 16 amino acids long. V lost 0 bases and J lost 4; bases outside the gene matches: 6. The CDR3 is CASSLGTGLAAETQYF. DNA for the CDR3: TGCGCCAGCAGCTTGGGTACTGGACTAGCGGCAGAGACCCAGTACTTC.

The chain uses TRBV29-1 and TRBJ2-1; possibly TRBD1 or TRBD2 for D (5 bases each). Per germline, CDR1 SQVTM and CDR2 ANQGSEA. The CDR3 totals 15 residues. V dropped 4 bases and J dropped 2 bases, with 15 bases sitting between them. CDR3 residues: CSVAWGREAYNEQFF. The CDR3 nucleotides are TGCAGCGTTGCATGGGGGAGAGAAGCCTACAATGAGCAGTTCTTC.

The gene calls are TRBV6-5 and TRBJ2-2; D unclear. The germline V gene encodes CDR1 MNHEY and CDR2 SVGAGI. The CDR3 is made up of 12 amino acids. Trimming stripped 0 bases from V and 5 bases from J, with 1 base between. CDR3 nucleotides: TGTGCCAGCAGTTACTCTACCGGGGAGCTGTTTTTT. It yields the protein CASSYSTGELFF.

This clone has just a few counts. J is TRBJ2-1 and V is TRBV9, with D perhaps TRBD1 (5 bases). CDR3 length: 15 residues. From germline, CDR1 is SGDLS and CDR2 YYNGEE. Trimming took 4 bases from V and 0 from J, leaving 11 bases between them. The CDR3, as DNA: TGTGCCAGCAGCACACAGGACCTCTCCTACAATGAGCAGTTCTTC. Amino acids: CASSTQDLSYNEQFF.

The chain couples TRBV5-1 to TRBJ2-2, with 7 bases that match TRBD1. V dropped 3 bases and J dropped 6; count of bases not matched to a gene: 5. The CDR3 is 14 residues long. The V gene's germline CDR1 is SGHRS and CDR2 YFSETQ. The CDR3 spells CASSWGTEAGELFF. DNA for the CDR3: TGCGCCAGCAGCTGGGGGACAGAGGCCGGGGAGCTGTTTTTT.

V usage is TRBV5-8 and J usage is TRBJ2-3; D not resolved. The V end lost 2 bases, the J end lost 3 bases, and 7 bases lay between the germline ends. Germline CDR1 SGHTS, CDR2 YDEGEE. The CDR3 is made up of 13 amino acids. In DNA, the CDR3 is TGTGCCAGCAGCTTCCATGGAACAGATACGCAGTATTTT. Translation gives CASSFHGTDTQYF.

The CDR3 spells CASSTPGQGALEQYF. CDR3 DNA: TGTGCCAGCAGTACCCCGGGACAGGGGGCGTTGGAGCAGTACTTC. J is TRBJ2-7 and V is TRBV28, with TRBD1 identical over 12 bases. V was pared by 5 bases and J by 7 bases, with 9 bases of the junction left unmatched. The CDR3 totals 15 residues. The germline gives CDR1 MDHEN, CDR2 SYDVKM.

This rearrangement joins TRBV27 to TRBJ1-5; tentative D call: TRBD1 (5 bases). This CDR3 contains 14 residues. Germline V gene data show CDR1 as MNHEY and CDR2 as SMNVEV (reference sequence). V lost 5 bases and J lost 9, with 17 bases in between. The CDR3 loop reads CASSPIGRVPPQHF. The CDR3 region has the DNA TGTGCCAGCAGTCCCATAGGCAGGGTGCCGCCCCAGCATTTT.

The genes are TRBV5-8 and TRBJ1-6; D ambiguous. Trimming shortened V by 0 bases and J by 1 base, and 14 bases separated the two germline ends. CDR3 length: 18 residues. Germline-derived CDR1 and CDR2 are SGHTS and YDEGEE. CDR3 loop: CASSLAGGGGSYNSPLHF. The CDR3 nucleotides are TGTGCCAGCAGCTTGGCCGGCGGAGGTGGGTCCTATAATTCACCCCTCCACTTT.